Each of the 20 T cell receptor beta chains below was sequenced from the same sample in a study of cytomegalovirus exposure and HLA in healthy donors. Measured with immunoSEQ multiplex PCR; TCRdb has only the in-frame clones, and not every one. The table has 150,000 to 200,000 clones, around 81% seen once. The sequenced sample was PBMCs. The source of these receptors is a man younger than 40 in good health and CMV-seropositive.

CDR3 nucleotide sequence: TGTGCCAGCGTTTGGGACAGGGGGCATGAAAAACTGTTTTTT. This translates into CASVWDRGHEKLFF. The chain joins TRBV2 to TRBJ1-4, with 12 nucleotides matching TRBD1. Germline trimming cut 8 bases from V and 6 bases from J; bases unmatched to any gene: 4. Per the germline V gene, CDR1 is SNHLY and CDR2 is FYNNEI. The CDR3 has 14 residues.

A single count supports this clone. The CDR3 loop reads CASSTHRGLGGELFF. The DNA for the CDR3 is TGTGCCAGCAGCACCCACAGGGGCCTGGGGGGGGAGCTGTTTTTT. The chain couples TRBV9 to TRBJ2-2; 7 bases are shared with TRBD1. With V trimmed by 4 bases and J by 8 bases, 11 bases remained unmatched. This CDR3 contains 15 residues. From germline, CDR1 is SGDLS and CDR2 YYNGEE.

This chain links TRBV6-6 with TRBJ1-1; D ambiguous. V lost 9 bases, J lost 4 bases, and 9 bases lay in between. Germline values: CDR1 MNHNY, CDR2 SVGAGI (reference sequence). This CDR3 region has 11 residues. The CDR3 DNA reads as TGTGCCAGTGTCCTTCCCACTGAAGCTTTCTTT. Translation gives CASVLPTEAFF.

This chain connects TRBV7-9 to TRBJ2-5, with TRBD2 matching over 10 bases. The CDR3 extends over 15 amino acids. With 11 bases clipped from V and 0 bases from J, the junction kept 9 bases outside the gene matches. Per the germline V gene, CDR1 is SEHNR and CDR2 is FQNEAQ (reference sequence). The DNA of the CDR3 is TGTGCCCAGACGCTAGCGGGGGCCGACCAAGAGACCCAGTACTTC. Its translation is CAQTLAGADQETQYF.

The chain links TRBV4-1 to TRBJ2-1, with TRBD1 matching 8 bases. In germline, CDR1 is MGHRA, CDR2 YSYEKL. Trimming cost V 4 bases and J 15 bases; bases outside gene matches: 11. CDR3 size: 13 residues. CDR3 nucleotide sequence: TGCGCCAGCAGCCCCCCCCGACAGGGGAAGCGGTTCTTC. Translating gives CASSPPRQGKRFF.

The chain has TRBV7-9 and TRBJ1-2; D call uncertain. Germline CDR1 SEHNR, CDR2 FQNEAQ (reference sequence). CDR3 size: 12 residues. Trimming took off 1 base at V and 3 bases at J, with 3 bases between the two ends. The CDR3 nucleotides are TGTGCCAGCAGCTTAGTAGACTATGGCTACACCTTC. Translation: CASSLVDYGYTF.

This clone came up once. CDR3 sequence: CASSFDRAETQYF. The DNA of the CDR3 is TGTGCCAGCAGCTTCGACAGGGCGGAGACCCAGTACTTC. The chain recombines TRBV5-6 with TRBJ2-5; 7 bases match TRBD1. The CDR3 runs 13 residues. Trimming removed 2 bases from V and 5 bases from J; junction bases left unmatched: 3. Germline V CDR1 and CDR2: SGHDT, YYEEEE.

This chain uses TRBV29-1 with TRBJ2-1, with 8 bases aligning to TRBD2. V shed 4 bases, J shed 6 bases, and the junction held 5 bases outside the gene matches. This CDR3 contains 13 residues. CDR1 and CDR2 from the germline V gene are SQVTM and ANQGSEA. The CDR3 loop reads CSVGTGGPNEQFF. The CDR3 nucleotides read TGCAGCGTTGGGACGGGGGGGCCCAATGAGCAGTTCTTC.

The V and J genes are TRBV5-1 and TRBJ2-1; D is perhaps TRBD2 (7 bases). This CDR3 is built from 18 residues. V dropped 0 bases and J dropped 0 bases, with 16 bases sitting between them. Germline CDR1 and CDR2: SGHRS and YFSETQ. CDR3 in amino acids: CASSLGPAGALSYNEQFF. CDR3 bases: TGCGCCAGCAGCTTGGGACCCGCGGGGGCGCTCTCCTACAATGAGCAGTTCTTC.

The table lists this clone with a few counts. The chain recombines TRBV15 with TRBJ2-7, with D possibly matching TRBD1 (6 bases). The germline V gene has CDR1 LNHNV and CDR2 YYDKDF (reference sequence). CDR3 length: 17 amino acids. Trimming left V 0 bases short and J 3 bases short, with 18 bases between. The CDR3 spells CATSRDLAQGWNYEQYF. The CDR3 DNA follows: TGTGCCACCAGCAGAGATCTTGCCCAGGGGTGGAACTACGAGCAGTACTTC. Looking up the rest from reference TRBV15 and TRBJ2-7 gives the full variable domain: DAMVIQNPRYQVTQFGKPVTLSCSQTLNHNVMYWYQQKSSQAPKLLFHYYDKDFNNEADTPDNFQSRRPNTSFCFLDIRSPGLGDTAMYLCATSRDLAQGWNYEQYFGPGTRLTVT.

The gene calls are TRBV29-1 and TRBJ2-1; tentative D call: TRBD1 (5 bases). CDR1 is SQVTM and CDR2 is ANQGSEA in the germline V gene. The CDR3 is 15 amino acids. Trimming stripped 0 bases from V and 6 bases from J, with 15 bases between. The DNA for the CDR3 is TGCAGCGTTGAAGATCCCAGGGCCGTGATCAATGAGCAGTTCTTC. Its translation: CSVEDPRAVINEQFF.

V is TRBV10-1 and J is TRBJ2-7; possible D gene TRBD1, 6 bases. The V gene's germline CDR1 is WNHNN and CDR2 SYGVQD (reference sequence). The V end lost 4 bases, the J end lost 4 bases, and 14 bases lay between the germline ends. The CDR3 contains 14 residues. The CDR3 nucleotides are TGCGCCAGCAGTGTCTCGGACAGAGCTTACGAGCAGTACTTC. Translating gives CASSVSDRAYEQYF.

This chain links TRBV9 with TRBJ2-7; 10 bases are a match to TRBD1. The CDR3 is 14 residues long. The V gene's germline CDR1 is SGDLS and CDR2 YYNGEE. Losses at the gene ends were 3 bases for V and 5 bases for J; bases not matched to a gene: 5. DNA for the CDR3: TGTGCCAGCAGCGCCTGGGACAGGGGAGACGAGCAGTACTTC. Amino acid sequence: CASSAWDRGDEQYF.

The rearrangement uses TRBV7-6 and TRBJ1-2; no reliable D call. V was clipped by 0 bases and J by 3 bases, with 11 bases between them. The CDR3 is 15 residues long. Germline V gives CDR1 SGHVS, CDR2 FNYEAQ. The chain's CDR3 is CASSLAEGGDYGYTF. In DNA, the CDR3 is TGTGCCAGCAGCTTAGCGGAAGGAGGTGACTATGGCTACACCTTC. The full variable domain, its missing parts supplied by reference TRBV7-6 and TRBJ1-2, is GAGVSQSPRYKVTKRGQDVALRCDPISGHVSLYWYRQALGQGPEFLTYFNYEAQQDKSGLPNDRFSAERPEGSISTLTIQRTEQRDSAMYRCASSLAEGGDYGYTFGSGTRLTVV.

The chain employs TRBV30 and TRBJ2-7, with 7 bases lining up with TRBD1. The CDR3 covers 13 residues. Germline assignment: CDR1 GTSNPN and CDR2 SVGIG (reference sequence). The ends lost 3 bases at V and 7 bases at J; junction bases unmatched: 9. The chain's CDR3 is CAWRQGLGGEQYF. CDR3 in DNA: TGTGCCTGGAGACAGGGGCTAGGTGGGGAGCAGTACTTC.

This chain's CDR3 is CASSLTGGYAAEAFF. CDR3 in DNA: TGTGCCAGCAGCTTAACAGGGGGGTACGCGGCTGAAGCTTTCTTT. This chain joins TRBV11-3 and TRBJ1-1, with 8 bases lining up with TRBD1. After removal of 2 bases from V and 6 bases from J, the junction contained 8 bases not matched to a gene. This CDR3 spans 15 amino acids. From germline, CDR1 is SGHNT and CDR2 YENEEA.

Remarks on this clone: One end of the junction fails to match germline, which may point to a read error. In nucleotides, the CDR3 is TGTGCCATCAGTGAGGGGACAGGTACACAGCCCCAGCATTTT. This sequence encodes CAISEGTGTQPQHF. The chain couples TRBV6-1 to TRBJ1-5, with 8 nucleotides matching TRBD1. Germline V gene lookup returns CDR1 MNHNS and CDR2 SASEGT. This CDR3 region has 14 residues.

In DNA form, the CDR3 reads TGTGCCAGCAGCCACTCCGACAGGGAATATCCAAAAGAGACCCAGTACTTC. It yields the protein CASSHSDREYPKETQYF. The chain is built from TRBV14 and TRBJ2-5, with TRBD1 matching 7 bases. The J segment lost 3 bases and the V segment lost 3 bases, leaving 13 bases of the junction unmatched. The CDR3 has 17 amino acids. Germline assignment: CDR1 SGHDN and CDR2 FVKESK.

CDR3 coding DNA: TGTGCCTGGAACCAGGGTACCGAGCAGTACTTC. It encodes CAWNQGTEQYF. The chain joins TRBV30 to TRBJ2-7; perhaps TRBD1 as D (5 bases). The V gene's germline CDR1 is GTSNPN and CDR2 SVGIG (reference sequence). The CDR3 runs 11 residues. Trimming shortened V by 4 bases and J by 6 bases, and 10 bases separated the two germline ends.

This sequence joins TRBV9 and TRBJ2-3; 8 bases map to TRBD2. Germline values: CDR1 SGDLS, CDR2 YYNGEE. Germline trimming cut 4 bases from V and 4 bases from J; bases unmatched to any gene: 8. The CDR3 loop spans 15 amino acids. CDR3 nucleotide sequence: TGTGCCAGCAGCCCAGGGGCTAGCGGGTCAGATACGCAGTATTTT. Translation: CASSPGASGSDTQYF.